This T cell receptor beta chain emerged from a study of blood T cell repertoires in COVID-19. Turning to the study itself: Donors in the United States, Italy and Spain gave samples during acute or convalescent COVID-19.

Per the authors' pipeline: Estimation of nucleated cell counts relied on the amplification of reference gene primers. The method was immunoSEQ multiplex PCR; TCRdb's version includes in-frame clones alone and lacks a portion of them. V and J calls and clone size are copied from that table; D and trimming were computed from the DNA. The repertoire includes 120,000 or so clones, approximately 90% of them detected once, and about 7.7% sits in the top ten. This CDR3 comprises 12 residues. The sample taken for sequencing was peripheral blood. The sequence came from a human donor in a cohort sampled during active COVID-19. This chain joins TRBV12-2 and TRBJ1-2; TRBD1 was called by the table and not checked on the DNA. TRBV12-2 is a listed pseudogene. This CDR3 reads CASRLHIYGYTF. CDR3 bases: TGTGCAAGTCGCTTGCACATCTATGGCTACACCTTC.